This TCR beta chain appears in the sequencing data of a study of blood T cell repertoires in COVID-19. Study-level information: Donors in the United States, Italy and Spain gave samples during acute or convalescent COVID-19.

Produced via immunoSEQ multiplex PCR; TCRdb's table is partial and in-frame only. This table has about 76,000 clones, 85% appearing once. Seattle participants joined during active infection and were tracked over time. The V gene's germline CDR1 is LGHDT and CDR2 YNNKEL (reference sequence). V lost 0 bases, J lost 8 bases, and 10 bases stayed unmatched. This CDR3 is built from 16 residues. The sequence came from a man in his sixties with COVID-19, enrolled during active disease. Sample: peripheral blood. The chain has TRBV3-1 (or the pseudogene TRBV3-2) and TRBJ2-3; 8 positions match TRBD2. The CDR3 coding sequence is TGTGCCAGCAGCCAAGAAGGCAGCGGGAGCCTCGGTACGCAGTATTTT. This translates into CASSQEGSGSLGTQYF.